The 31 T cell receptor beta chains in this list originate from one sample, sequenced in a study of blood T cell repertoires in COVID-19. Clones were sequenced by immunoSEQ multiplex PCR, and TCRdb holds only the in-frame ones, with some missing. The sample shows roughly 28,000 clones, approximately 89% of them seen only once. The sample taken for sequencing was peripheral blood. These receptors all stem from a human donor with acute or convalescent COVID-19. The donor label of this sample is uncertain.

The chain employs TRBV28 and TRBJ1-2, with D possibly TRBD1 on 5 matching bases. Looked up from germline, CDR1 is MDHEN and CDR2 is SYDVKM. Trimming stripped 8 bases from V and 2 bases from J, with 21 bases between. CDR3 length equals 16 residues. The DNA for the CDR3 is TGTGCCAGCTTAGGGTCCCGGGGGAGCGAGAACTATGGCTACACCTTC. Translation: CASLGSRGSENYGYTF.

The V and J genes are TRBV28 and TRBJ2-7; TRBD1 agrees at 8 bases. Unmatched junction bases numbered 11, after V lost 5 bases and J lost 5 bases. The germline CDR1 and CDR2 sequences are MDHEN and SYDVKM. CDR3 length equals 15 residues. The CDR3 nucleotides are TGTGCCAGCAGTCTAGGTGGGACAGGTGGTCACGAGCAGTACTTC. This encodes CASSLGGTGGHEQYF.

The V gene is TRBV11-2, the J gene TRBJ2-1, with a possible D match to TRBD2 (6 bases). V lost 5 bases, J lost 1 base, and 12 bases lay in between. The CDR3 sequence is 15 residues long. The V gene's germline CDR1 is SGHAT and CDR2 FQNNGV. CDR3 sequence reads: CASSMSGRSYNEQFF. The CDR3 DNA reads as TGTGCCAGCAGCATGAGCGGGCGATCCTACAATGAGCAGTTCTTC.

The chain couples TRBV6-5 to TRBJ2-1, with 9 bases that match TRBD1. The germline gives CDR1 MNHEY, CDR2 SVGAGI. The CDR3 loop spans 15 amino acids. V was pared by 6 bases and J by 4 bases, with 7 bases of the junction left unmatched. The CDR3 DNA reads as TGTGCCAGCAGCGAGACAGGGGGGGCATACAATGAGCAGTTCTTC. It specifies CASSETGGAYNEQFF.

The gene calls are TRBV5-6 and TRBJ1-5; the D is unclear. The CDR3 sequence is 14 residues long. The V gene lost 3 bases and the J gene lost 5 bases, with 12 bases spanning the gap. Germline lookup yields CDR1 SGHDT and CDR2 YYEEEE. The CDR3: CASSSSGRDQPQHF. The CDR3, as DNA: TGTGCCAGCAGCTCCTCGGGGAGGGATCAGCCCCAGCATTTT.

This chain links TRBV3-1 (or the pseudogene TRBV3-2) with TRBJ2-1; 7 bases agree with TRBD2. The CDR3 extends over 16 amino acids. J was trimmed by 5 bases and V by 2 bases; bases with no gene match: 9. CDR1 is LGHDT, CDR2 YNNKEL, per germline (reference sequence). This CDR3 reads CASSQLGGTANNEQFF. The CDR3 DNA reads as TGTGCCAGCAGCCAATTGGGAGGGACTGCAAACAATGAGCAGTTCTTC.

This clone was observed a single time. The chain links TRBV28 to TRBJ1-5, with 7 bases that match TRBD1. Germline V gene data show CDR1 as MDHEN and CDR2 as SYDVKM. This CDR3 contains 16 residues. J was trimmed by 6 bases and V by 5 bases; bases with no gene match: 13. The CDR3 loop is CASSLIRTGPGQPQHF. The CDR3, as DNA: TGTGCCAGCAGTCTCATTAGGACAGGTCCGGGTCAGCCCCAGCATTTT.

About this clone itself: One junction end disagrees with the germline gene, perhaps due to a read error. For the CDR3, the DNA is TGTGCCAGCAGCCTAACCTCCAATCAGCCCCAGCATTTT. It translates to CASSLTSNQPQHF. J is TRBJ1-5 and V is TRBV7-3; D gene unclear. Germline CDR1 is SGHTA and CDR2 is FQGTGA. This CDR3 region has 13 residues.

The chain couples TRBV30 to TRBJ1-2; TRBD1 matches 10 bases. V lost 3 bases, J lost 5 bases, and 9 bases stayed unmatched. Germline V lookup: CDR1 GTSNPN, CDR2 SVGIG (reference sequence). The CDR3 is 15 residues long. The CDR3 loop is CAWRDRDRGLYGYTF. DNA for the CDR3: TGTGCCTGGAGGGACCGGGACAGGGGTCTTTATGGCTACACCTTC.

The gene calls are TRBV25-1 and TRBJ1-6; D is unclear. CDR1 and CDR2 (germline): MGHDK, SYGVNS. The CDR3 runs to 15 residues. V was pared by 3 bases and J by 10 bases, with 16 bases between. The CDR3 DNA sequence: TGTGCCAGCAGTGACCCCCGGGGAGGGAGCTCACCCCTCCACTTT. It encodes CASSDPRGGSSPLHF.

DNA of the CDR3: TGTGCCATCAGTGCCGGGACAGGGGACTATGGCTACACCTTC. Its translation: CAISAGTGDYGYTF. The chain joins TRBV10-3 to TRBJ1-2; 10 nucleotides agree with TRBD1. Trimming removed 4 bases from V and 3 bases from J; junction bases left unmatched: 2. CDR1 ENHRY and CDR2 SYGVKD come from the germline V gene. The CDR3 sequence is 14 residues long.

V is TRBV5-4 and J is TRBJ2-2; TRBD2 matches at 7 bases. The junction had 11 bases not matched to a gene; V was cut back by 4 bases and J by 8 bases. The CDR3 has 15 amino acids. The germline gives CDR1 SGHNT, CDR2 YYREEE (reference sequence). CDR3 DNA sequence: TGTGCCAGCAGCCCGGGGGGACGGGTAACAGGGGAGCTGTTTTTT. Residues: CASSPGGRVTGELFF. The variable domain in full, with the rest retrieved from reference TRBV5-4 and TRBJ2-2, is ETGVTQSPTHLIKTRGQQVTLRCSSQSGHNTVSWYQQALGQGPQFIFQYYREEENGRGNFPPRFSGLQFPNYSSELNVNALELDDSALYLCASSPGGRVTGELFFGEGSRLTVL.

The chain uses TRBV4-3 and TRBJ2-1, with D perhaps TRBD2 (5 bases). This CDR3 is built from 11 residues. CDR1 and CDR2 (germline): LGHNA, YSLEER. The V and J ends lost 3 bases and 8 bases respectively, with 5 bases between them. The CDR3 region is CASSQRDEQFF. CDR3 in DNA: TGCGCCAGCAGCCAGAGGGATGAGCAGTTCTTC.

This rearrangement joins TRBV5-1 to TRBJ2-3; D possibly corresponds to TRBD1 (5 bases). The CDR3 length is 13 residues. Germline V gene lookup returns CDR1 SGHRS and CDR2 YFSETQ. V was clipped by 0 bases and J by 4 bases, with 6 bases between them. The chain's CDR3 is CASSLEGADTQYF. CDR3 sequence (DNA): TGCGCCAGCAGCTTGGAAGGGGCAGATACGCAGTATTTT.

The genes are TRBV7-9 and TRBJ2-5; 12 bases match TRBD1. This CDR3 is built from 15 residues. The V and J ends lost 5 bases and 4 bases, in that order; junction bases with no gene match: 5. Germline-derived CDR1 and CDR2 are SEHNR and FQNEAQ (reference sequence). CDR3 sequence: CASSARDRGPETQYF. The CDR3 region has the DNA TGTGCCAGCAGCGCGCGGGACAGGGGGCCAGAGACCCAGTACTTC. Full variable domain (rest looked up from reference TRBV7-9 and TRBJ2-5): DTGVSQNPRHKITKRGQNVTFRCDPISEHNRLYWYRQTLGQGPEFLTYFQNEAQLEKSRLLSDRFSAERPKGSFSTLEIQRTEQGDSAMYLCASSARDRGPETQYFGPGTRLLVL.

V is TRBV19 and J is TRBJ2-5; D possibly corresponds to TRBD2 (7 bases). CDR3 length equals 15 residues. Germline CDR1 is LNHDA and CDR2 is SQIVND (reference sequence). V was shortened by 4 bases and J by 4 bases, with 16 bases between the two germline ends. CDR3 region: CASSNRGGARETQYF. The CDR3 DNA is TGTGCCAGTAGTAATAGGGGGGGCGCGAGAGAGACCCAGTACTTC.

In DNA, the CDR3 is TGTGCCAGCAGCCAAGATTTCCATCGGGACACTGAAGCTTTCTTT. This sequence encodes CASSQDFHRDTEAFF. V and J are TRBV3-1 (or the pseudogene TRBV3-2) and TRBJ1-1; D remains ambiguous. The CDR3 spans 15 residues. Germline assignment: CDR1 LGHDT and CDR2 YNNKEL (reference sequence). Trimming cost V 0 bases and J 3 bases, with 11 bases left between them.

CDR3 residues: CASRAWEGKTYEQFF. CDR3 nucleotide sequence: TGTGCCAGCAGGGCGTGGGAGGGAAAGACTTATGAGCAGTTCTTC. The chain recombines TRBV11-2 with TRBJ2-1; TRBD2 matches 7 bases. There are 15 residues in the CDR3. The V and J ends lost 6 bases and 8 bases, in that order; junction bases with no gene match: 13. Germline CDR1 reads SGHAT; CDR2 reads FQNNGV.

This sequence joins TRBV7-8 and TRBJ1-6, with D unclear. CDR1 is SGHVS and CDR2 is FQNEAQ in the germline V gene. The CDR3 sequence is 12 residues long. Trimming left V 2 bases short and J 11 bases short, with 7 bases between. CDR3 protein: CASSLQSTPLHF. Here the CDR3 DNA reads TGTGCCAGCAGCTTACAGTCCACACCCCTCCACTTT.

The gene calls are TRBV7-2 and TRBJ1-4; the D gene is possibly TRBD1 (6 bases). CDR1 SGHTA and CDR2 FQGNSA come from the germline V gene. The CDR3 sequence is 15 residues long. V was trimmed by 0 bases and J by 5 bases, leaving 10 bases between them. Here the CDR3 reads CASSLARGANEKLFF. The CDR3 nucleotides are TGTGCCAGCAGCTTAGCCCGGGGGGCGAATGAAAAACTGTTTTTT. Variable domain in full (rest from reference TRBV7-2 and TRBJ1-4): GAGVSQSPSNKVTEKGKDVELRCDPISGHTALYWYRQSLGQGLEFLIYFQGNSAPDKSGLPSDRFSAERTGGSVSTLTIQRTQQEDSAVYLCASSLARGANEKLFFGSGTQLSVL.

This rearrangement joins TRBV23-1 to TRBJ1-6; 10 bases are shared with TRBD1. TRBV23-1 is annotated as an ORF whose role is uncertain. This CDR3 is 19 amino acids long. After removal of 7 bases from V and 3 bases from J, the junction contained 15 bases not matched to a gene. The CDR3 protein is CASTSPGQGSGFYNSPLHF. In DNA form, the CDR3 reads TGCGCCAGCACCTCCCCGGGACAGGGGTCAGGGTTCTATAATTCACCCCTCCACTTT.

The chain has TRBV2 and TRBJ1-5; no firm D call. CDR3 size: 15 residues. CDR1 is SNHLY and CDR2 is FYNNEI in the germline V gene. The V gene lost 6 bases and the J gene lost 0 bases, with 12 bases spanning the gap. The CDR3 DNA reads as TGTGCCAGCAGCCGTCGAGGAGGTAGCAATCAGCCCCAGCATTTT. This codes for CASSRRGGSNQPQHF.

The chain recombines TRBV9 with TRBJ1-1; D possibly corresponds to TRBD1 (5 bases). Germline V gives CDR1 SGDLS, CDR2 YYNGEE. V lost 3 bases to trimming and J lost 4 bases, with 10 bases between them. The CDR3 loop spans 13 amino acids. The CDR3 here is CASSAQGGTEAFF. DNA of the CDR3: TGTGCCAGCAGCGCGCAGGGTGGCACTGAAGCTTTCTTT.

The chain is built from TRBV30 and TRBJ2-7, with TRBD1 identical over 7 bases. Germline assignment: CDR1 GTSNPN and CDR2 SVGIG (reference sequence). The CDR3 has 14 residues. J was trimmed by 5 bases and V by 3 bases; bases with no gene match: 10. The CDR3 region is CAWSGTGTVDEQYF. Here the CDR3 DNA reads TGTGCCTGGAGCGGAACCGGGACAGTCGACGAGCAGTACTTC.

The rearrangement links TRBV5-4 to TRBJ2-1, with 7 bases lining up with TRBD1. V lost 0 bases, J lost 5 bases, and 8 bases stayed unmatched. Germline values: CDR1 SGHNT, CDR2 YYREEE (reference sequence). CDR3 length: 16 residues. For the CDR3, the DNA is TGTGCCAGCAGCTTGGGAACAGGGGTAGTCAACAATGAGCAGTTCTTC. Translated, it gives CASSLGTGVVNNEQFF.

This clone was found once. The chain links TRBV21-1 to TRBJ2-3; the DNA was not used to check the table's D call, TRBD2. TRBV21-1 represents a pseudogene. CDR3 length: 16 amino acids. This CDR3 is CASSKVRATGTDTQYF. The CDR3 DNA reads as TGTGCCAGCAGCAAAGTGAGGGCTACGGGCACAGATACGCAGTATTTT.

This chain connects TRBV30 to TRBJ2-3; 8 nucleotides align to TRBD2. CDR1 and CDR2 (germline): GTSNPN, SVGIG (reference sequence). This CDR3 contains 15 residues. J gave up 4 bases and V 2 bases, and 8 bases lay outside the gene matches. DNA for the CDR3: TGTGCCTGGAGTCCTCGGGGACTAGGGTCAGATACGCAGTATTTT. As protein: CAWSPRGLGSDTQYF.

This chain connects TRBV23-1 to TRBJ1-2; 7 nucleotides line up with TRBD1. Being an ORF, TRBV23-1 has a function that is uncertain. Trimming at V came to 2 bases and at J to 4 bases, leaving 7 bases not matched to a gene. The CDR3 runs to 15 residues. CDR3 sequence: CASSQEGAPGYGYTF. CDR3 sequence (DNA): TGCGCCAGCAGTCAAGAGGGGGCGCCGGGCTATGGCTACACCTTC.

V gene TRBV2 combines with J gene TRBJ2-7, with D perhaps TRBD1 (5 bases). V lost 8 bases to trimming and J lost 4 bases, with 12 bases between them. The CDR3 covers 12 residues. CDR1 and CDR2 (germline): SNHLY, FYNNEI. CDR3 bases: TGTGCCAGCTCTGACAGACAATACGAGCAGTACTTC. Translating gives CASSDRQYEQYF.

The chain links TRBV7-6 to TRBJ2-7; the D gene is possibly TRBD2 (5 bases). The CDR3 length is 11 residues. The V and J ends lost 5 bases and 8 bases respectively, with 10 bases between them. Germline V gives CDR1 SGHVS, CDR2 FNYEAQ. Here the CDR3 reads CASSPERQQYF. The CDR3 bases are TGTGCCAGCAGCCCCGAGCGGCAGCAGTACTTC.

The V gene is TRBV5-1, the J gene TRBJ2-3, with 8 bases that match TRBD1. Germline values: CDR1 SGHRS, CDR2 YFSETQ. After removal of 2 bases from V and 2 bases from J, the junction contained 7 bases not matched to a gene. The CDR3 contains 16 residues. CDR3 DNA: TGCGCCAGCAGCTTAACCCGGGACAGGTACACAGATACGCAGTATTTT. Its translation is CASSLTRDRYTDTQYF.